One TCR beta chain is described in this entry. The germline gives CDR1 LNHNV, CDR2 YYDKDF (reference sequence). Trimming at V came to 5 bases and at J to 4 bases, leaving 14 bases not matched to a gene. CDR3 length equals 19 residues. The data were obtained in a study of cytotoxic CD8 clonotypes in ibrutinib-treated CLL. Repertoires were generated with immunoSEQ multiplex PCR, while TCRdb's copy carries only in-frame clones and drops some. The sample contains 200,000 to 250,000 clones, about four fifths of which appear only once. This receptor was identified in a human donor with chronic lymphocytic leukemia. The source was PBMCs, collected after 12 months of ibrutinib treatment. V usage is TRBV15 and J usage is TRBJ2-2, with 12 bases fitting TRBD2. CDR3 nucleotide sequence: TGTGCCACCAGCCCCCGCCGGACTAGCGGGAAGGGGGGCACCGGGGAGCTGTTTTTT. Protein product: CATSPRRTSGKGGTGELFF. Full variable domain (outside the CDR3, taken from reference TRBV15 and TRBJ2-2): DAMVIQNPRYQVTQFGKPVTLSCSQTLNHNVMYWYQQKSSQAPKLLFHYYDKDFNNEADTPDNFQSRRPNTSFCFLDIRSPGLGDTAMYLCATSPRRTSGKGGTGELFFGEGSRLTVL.